This T cell receptor (beta chain) is drawn from a study of OX40 agonist ivuxolimab in advanced cancers. Study details: Hepatocellular carcinoma, melanoma, renal cell or head and neck cancer affected the dose-escalation patients. Three patients had partial responses: one hepatocellular carcinoma, two cutaneous melanoma.

CDR1 is MNHNS, CDR2 SASEGT, per germline. The CDR3 has 15 amino acids. V lost 0 bases, J lost 3 bases, and 5 bases stayed unmatched. General observations from the study: In the expanded peripheral T cells, antigen specificity was never determined. Researchers report that CD8+ T cells had, on average, more expanded clones than CD4+.

This table comes from immunoSEQ multiplex PCR, and its TCRdb copy is limited to in-frame clones, with some not included. This table has 50,000 or so clones, roughly 90% appearing once. With regard to this clone: Its antigen is not identified.

This TCR was sampled from an adult with an advanced solid tumor such as melanoma, head and neck, liver or kidney cancer. The gene calls are TRBV6-1 and TRBJ2-7; 7 nucleotides match TRBD2. Source: CD4+ or CD8+ T cells sorted from blood, taken in a trial of the OX40 agonist ivuxolimab. DNA of the CDR3: TGTGCCAGCAGTGAAGCGGCAGGGACTAACTACGAGCAGTACTTC. It encodes CASSEAAGTNYEQYF.